The clone carrying this T cell receptor (beta chain) has more than one count but fewer than ten. Its antigen is unidentified. PCR employed 60 Vbeta and 13 Jbeta primers. Measured with immunoSEQ multiplex PCR; TCRdb has only the in-frame clones, and not every one. The sample lists tens of thousands of clones, more than 80% occurring once. The entry originates in a study of cytomegalovirus exposure and HLA in healthy donors. About the study: Approximately 180 million T cells yielded some 100 million unique TCR beta sequences, as an earlier analysis found. Findings and caveats of the study: For most subjects, TCR beta sequences were reported to predict HLA-A and HLA-B alleles with accuracy. A later analysis found that most CMV-associated TCR beta chains appeared HLA-restricted. The authors judged a highly shared variant cluster likely a sequencing artifact.

V trimming: 7 bases; J trimming: 4 bases; junction bases outside the gene matches: 9. CDR1 is MNHNY, CDR2 SVGAGI, per germline (reference sequence). CDR3 length: 15 residues. The gene calls are TRBV6-6 and TRBJ2-3; 9 bases agree with TRBD1. The sequence was obtained from a woman in her twenties or thirties in good health and CMV-seronegative. The sample comprised PBMCs. The CDR3 sequence: CASNLPGQGPDTQYF. In DNA form, the CDR3 reads TGTGCCAGCAACCTCCCGGGACAGGGCCCAGATACGCAGTATTTT.